This T cell receptor beta chain was profiled in a study of T cells after yellow fever vaccination. Findings of the study overall: After the booster, 96% of CD4 and about 90% of CD8 primary-response clones were re-detected.

The TCR cDNA carried a universal primer site and UMIs from 5'RACE template switching. TCRdb recomputed calls from the 5' RACE reads with MiXCR, one row per CDR3 protein. This sample carries some 600,000 distinct CDR3 sequences, more than 9% of them seen once, and the ten largest clones take about 16%. This clonotype turned up a few times. The antigen remains unidentified. V was clipped by 4 bases and J by 12 bases; unmatched bases: 9. The CDR3 is 13 amino acids. CDR1 LGHNA and CDR2 YSLEER come from the germline V gene. The sequence was collected from a man aged 25 to 45 who received the YFV17D yellow fever vaccine. The chain has TRBV4-3 and TRBJ2-1; 7 nucleotides align to TRBD1. The sample was PBMCs, taken on the day of the yellow fever booster vaccination. The CDR3 DNA is TGCGCCAGCAGCCCTTCCAATCAGGGGGTGCAGTTCTTC. Amino acid sequence: CASSPSNQGVQFF.